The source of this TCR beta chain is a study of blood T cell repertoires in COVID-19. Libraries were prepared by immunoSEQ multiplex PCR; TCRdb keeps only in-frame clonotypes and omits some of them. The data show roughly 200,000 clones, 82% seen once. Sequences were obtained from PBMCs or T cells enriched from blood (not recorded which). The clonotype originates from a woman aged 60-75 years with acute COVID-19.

The CDR3 loop reads CASITLPGSAEAFF. The CDR3 DNA reads TGTGCCAGCATTACTCTACCGGGGAGCGCTGAAGCTTTCTTT. The rearrangement joins TRBV6-5 to TRBJ1-1; D is uncertain. Germline lookup yields CDR1 MNHEY and CDR2 SVGAGI. The CDR3 is made up of 14 amino acids. The V end lost 7 bases, the J end lost 6 bases, and 18 bases lay between the germline ends.